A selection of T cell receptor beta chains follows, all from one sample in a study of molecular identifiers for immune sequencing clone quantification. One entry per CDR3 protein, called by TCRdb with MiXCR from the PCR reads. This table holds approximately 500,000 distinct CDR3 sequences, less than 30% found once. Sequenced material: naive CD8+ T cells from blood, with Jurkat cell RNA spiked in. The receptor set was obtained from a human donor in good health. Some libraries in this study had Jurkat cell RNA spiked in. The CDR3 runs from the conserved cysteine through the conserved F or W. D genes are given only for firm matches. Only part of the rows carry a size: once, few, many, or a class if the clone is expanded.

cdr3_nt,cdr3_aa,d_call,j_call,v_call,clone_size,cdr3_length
TGTGCCAGTAGTATGTACAGGGGAAACACCGGGGAGCTGTTTTTT,CASSMYRGNTGELFF,TRBD1,TRBJ2-2,TRBV19,few,15
TGCAGCGTTGAGTCGGCACAAAGCTCCTACAATGAGCAGTTCTTC,CSVESAQSSYNEQFF,-,TRBJ2-1,TRBV29-1,few,15
TGTGCCAGCAGTTACGGCCCGCTGTTGGACGCGAACACCGGGGAGCTGTTTTTT,CASSYGPLLDANTGELFF,-,TRBJ2-2,TRBV6-5,-,18
TGCAGCGTTGAAGACACGTCTGGGGCCAACGTCCTGACTTTC,CSVEDTSGANVLTF,-,TRBJ2-6,TRBV29-1,many,14
TGCAGCGATACACAGGGAAACTATGGCTACACCTTC,CSDTQGNYGYTF,-,TRBJ1-2,TRBV29-1,-,12
TGTGCCAGCAGTTTATCACCAGGGGCCTCAGATACGCAGTATTTT,CASSLSPGASDTQYF,-,TRBJ2-3,TRBV27,many,15
TGTGCCAGCAGGAAGACACCTCCCTTCAGCAATCAGCCCCAGCATTTT,CASRKTPPFSNQPQHF,-,TRBJ1-5,TRBV28,few,16
TGTGCCAGTAGTATGACCGGGTCGGGCAATCAGCCCCAGCATTTT,CASSMTGSGNQPQHF,-,TRBJ1-5,TRBV19,-,15
TGTGCCAGCAGTGCGCTAATCGGGACGAGCCACGAGACCCAGTACTTC,CASSALIGTSHETQYF,-,TRBJ2-5,TRBV6-6,few,16
TGTGCCTGGTCACAGGGGGCTTGGAATGAGCAGTTCTTC,CAWSQGAWNEQFF,TRBD1,TRBJ2-1,TRBV30,few,13
TGCAGCGTTCAAGACGGGTCTTACCAGGAGACCCAGTACTTC,CSVQDGSYQETQYF,-,TRBJ2-5,TRBV29-1,many,14
TGTGCCAGCAGCCTTAGGGGCCCGTCCTCTGTCGAGCAGTACTTC,CASSLRGPSSVEQYF,-,TRBJ2-7,TRBV27,-,15
TGCAGTGCTAGAGACACGACCCCCCTGACTTCTATCCCTTGCACTGAGCAGTTCTTC,CSARDTTPLTSIPCTEQFF,-,TRBJ2-1,TRBV20-1,-,19
TGTGCTAGTGGTTTGGCCTGGCGGGGGGCAGAGGTGACTGAAGCTTTCTTT,CASGLAWRGAEVTEAFF,-,TRBJ1-1,TRBV12-5,many,17
TGTGCCAGCAGTATACGACAGGGGGGGTACGAGCAGTACTTC,CASSIRQGGYEQYF,TRBD1,TRBJ2-7,TRBV12-3/TRBV12-4,few,14
TGTGCCAGCAGCCCGCCTCCCCCTGGCGGTGATACGCAGTATTTT,CASSPPPPGGDTQYF,-,TRBJ2-3,TRBV13,many,15
TGCAGTGCTACCGTAGCGGAAACCGGTTTGTGGGAGCAGTACTTC,CSATVAETGLWEQYF,-,TRBJ2-7,TRBV20-1,many,15
TGTGCCAGCAGTGAATACACGGCTGCCCAAGAGACCCAGTACTTC,CASSEYTAAQETQYF,-,TRBJ2-5,TRBV2,many,15
TGTGCCAGCAGCTTAGGAGGACAGGGCTTCACCGAGCAGTACTTC,CASSLGGQGFTEQYF,TRBD1,TRBJ2-7,TRBV7-6,few,15
TGTGCCAGCAGTTTCTCTTTCGGGGTAGCGACCAGTTCACCCCTCCACTTT,CASSFSFGVATSSPLHF,-,TRBJ1-6,TRBV12-3/TRBV12-4,-,17
TGCGCCAGCAGTCCATTACCGGGACACAAAAACATTCAGTACTTC,CASSPLPGHKNIQYF,-,TRBJ2-4,TRBV23-1,few,15
TGTGCCAGCAGCTTCCACATAGGGTCCGGGGAGCAGTACTTC,CASSFHIGSGEQYF,-,TRBJ2-7,TRBV11-2,-,14
TGTGCCAGCAGCTCGCCGGGAGCCTACGAGCAGTACTTC,CASSSPGAYEQYF,-,TRBJ2-7,TRBV7-9,many,13
TGTGCCTGGTCCACTAGCGGGGCCTACGAGCAGTACTTC,CAWSTSGAYEQYF,TRBD2,TRBJ2-7,TRBV30,few,13
TGCAGTGCTAGAGACCTAAACCGGGGGGGCACAGATACGCAGTATTTT,CSARDLNRGGTDTQYF,TRBD2,TRBJ2-3,TRBV20-1,-,16
TGTGCCTCCGATTCCGGCCCCGTGTCCAACGAGCAGTACTTC,CASDSGPVSNEQYF,-,TRBJ2-7,TRBV19,few,14
TGTGCCAGCAGCCAAGATCAACCGGCCTCGAACACCGGGGAGCTGTTTTTT,CASSQDQPASNTGELFF,-,TRBJ2-2,TRBV3-1,-,17
TGTGCCAGTAGTGCCGGGAAGTATAGCAATCAGCCCCAGCATTTT,CASSAGKYSNQPQHF,-,TRBJ1-5,TRBV19,few,15
TGCGCCAGCGGCCAAGATTTTGCAGGTGGGGGCACTGAAGCTTTCTTT,CASGQDFAGGGTEAFF,-,TRBJ1-1,TRBV4-1,-,16
TGTGCCTGGAGCCCCGGGACAGGGGGGAATGAGCAGTTCTTC,CAWSPGTGGNEQFF,TRBD1,TRBJ2-1,TRBV30,few,14
TGTGCCAGCAGCTTAGAAGGCGGGACTTTCGGCACAGATACGCAGTATTTT,CASSLEGGTFGTDTQYF,-,TRBJ2-3,TRBV7-6,-,17
TGCGCCAGCAGCCAAGACGGAGATACGCAGTATTTT,CASSQDGDTQYF,-,TRBJ2-3,TRBV4-1,many,12